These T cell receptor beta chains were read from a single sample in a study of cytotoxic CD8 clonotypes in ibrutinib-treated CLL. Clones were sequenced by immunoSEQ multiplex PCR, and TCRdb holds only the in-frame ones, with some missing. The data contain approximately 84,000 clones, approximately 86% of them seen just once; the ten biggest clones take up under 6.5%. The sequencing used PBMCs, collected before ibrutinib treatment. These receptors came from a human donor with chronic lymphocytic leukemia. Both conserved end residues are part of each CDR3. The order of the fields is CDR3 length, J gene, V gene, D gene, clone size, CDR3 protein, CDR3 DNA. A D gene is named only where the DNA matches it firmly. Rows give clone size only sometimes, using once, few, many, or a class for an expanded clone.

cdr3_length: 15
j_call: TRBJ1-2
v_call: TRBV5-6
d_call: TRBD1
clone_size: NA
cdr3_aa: CASSLAGTGLSGYTF
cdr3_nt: TGTGCCAGCAGCTTGGCCGGGACAGGTCTATCGGGCTACACCTTC

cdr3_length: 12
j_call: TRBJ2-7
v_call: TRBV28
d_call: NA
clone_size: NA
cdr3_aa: CATRGDNYEQYF
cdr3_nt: TGTGCCACCAGGGGCGACAACTACGAGCAGTACTTC

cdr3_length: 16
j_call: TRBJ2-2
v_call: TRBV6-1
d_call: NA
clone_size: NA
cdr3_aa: CASSDPPTVNTGELFF
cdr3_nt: TGTGCCAGCAGTGACCCCCCTACGGTTAACACCGGGGAGCTGTTTTTT

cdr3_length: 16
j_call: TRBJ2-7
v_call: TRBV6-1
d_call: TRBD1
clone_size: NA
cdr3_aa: CASSVRTGGENYEQYF
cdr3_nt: TGTGCCAGCAGTGTACGGACAGGGGGCGAAAACTACGAGCAGTACTTC

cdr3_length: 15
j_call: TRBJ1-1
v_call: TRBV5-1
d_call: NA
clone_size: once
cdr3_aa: CASSAGWGENTEAFF
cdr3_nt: TGCGCCAGCAGCGCCGGTTGGGGGGAGAACACTGAAGCTTTCTTT

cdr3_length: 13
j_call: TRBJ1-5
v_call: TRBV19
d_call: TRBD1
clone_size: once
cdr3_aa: CASSIGQQGAQHF
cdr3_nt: TGTGCCAGTAGTATAGGCCAACAGGGGGCCCAGCATTTT

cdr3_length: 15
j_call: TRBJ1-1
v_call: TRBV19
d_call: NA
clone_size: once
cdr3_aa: CASSIGPTGSTEAFF
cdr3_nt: TGTGCCAGTAGTATAGGCCCTACAGGGAGCACTGAAGCTTTCTTT

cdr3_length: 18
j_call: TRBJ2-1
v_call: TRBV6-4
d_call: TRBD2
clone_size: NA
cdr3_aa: CASSPLPTSGAGYNEQFF
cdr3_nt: TGTGCCAGCAGTCCTCTCCCTACTAGCGGAGCCGGATACAATGAGCAGTTCTTC

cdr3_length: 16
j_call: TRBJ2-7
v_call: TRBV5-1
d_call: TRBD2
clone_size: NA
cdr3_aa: CASSLRLAGPDSEQYF
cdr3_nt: TGCGCCAGCAGCCTCCGACTAGCGGGACCCGACTCAGAGCAGTACTTC

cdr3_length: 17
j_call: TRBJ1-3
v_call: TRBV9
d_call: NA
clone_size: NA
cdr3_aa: CASSASLGSTQGNTIYF
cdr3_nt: TGTGCCAGCAGCGCGTCCCTCGGGTCTACCCAAGGGAACACCATATATTTT

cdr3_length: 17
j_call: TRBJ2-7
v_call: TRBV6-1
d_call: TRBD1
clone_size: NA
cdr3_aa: CASSDLWDPGQRYEQYF
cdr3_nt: TGTGCCAGCAGTGATCTTTGGGACCCGGGACAGAGGTACGAGCAGTACTTC

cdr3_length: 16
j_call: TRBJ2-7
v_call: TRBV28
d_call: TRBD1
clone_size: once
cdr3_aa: CASSETGTGIRYEQYF
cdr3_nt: TGTGCCAGCAGTGAGACCGGGACAGGTATCCGGTACGAGCAGTACTTC

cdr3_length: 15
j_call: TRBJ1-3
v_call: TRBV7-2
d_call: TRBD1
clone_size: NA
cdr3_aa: CASSQGQLSGNTIYF
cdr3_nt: TGTGCCAGCAGCCAGGGACAGCTCTCTGGAAACACCATATATTTT

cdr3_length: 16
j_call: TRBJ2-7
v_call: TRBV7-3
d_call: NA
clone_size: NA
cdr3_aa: CASSLTVSGGIYEQYF
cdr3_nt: TGTGCCAGCAGCTTAACGGTTTCGGGCGGGATCTACGAGCAGTACTTC

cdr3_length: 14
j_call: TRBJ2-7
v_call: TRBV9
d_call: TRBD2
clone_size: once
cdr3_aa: CASSGGLANYEQYF
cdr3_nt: TGTGCCAGCAGCGGGGGACTAGCGAACTACGAGCAGTACTTC

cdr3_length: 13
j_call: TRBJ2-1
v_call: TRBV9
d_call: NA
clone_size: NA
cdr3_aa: CASSVEQYNEQFF
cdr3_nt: TGTGCCAGCAGCGTAGAACAGTACAATGAGCAGTTCTTC

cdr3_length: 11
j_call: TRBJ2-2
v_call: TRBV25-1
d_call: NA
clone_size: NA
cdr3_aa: CASRNTGELFF
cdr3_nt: TGTGCCAGCAGGAACACCGGGGAGCTGTTTTTT

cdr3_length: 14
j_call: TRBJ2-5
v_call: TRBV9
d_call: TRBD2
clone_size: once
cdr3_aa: CASSVGSGSETQYF
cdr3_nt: TGTGCCAGCAGCGTAGGTAGCGGGAGTGAGACCCAGTACTTC

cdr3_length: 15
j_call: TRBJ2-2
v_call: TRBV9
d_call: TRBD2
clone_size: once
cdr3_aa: CASSVGSGRTGELFF
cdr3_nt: TGTGCCAGCAGCGTAGGCAGCGGGAGGACCGGGGAGCTGTTTTTT

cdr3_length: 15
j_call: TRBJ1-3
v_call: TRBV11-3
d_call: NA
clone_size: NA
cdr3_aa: CASSLKGSSGNTIYF
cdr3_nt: TGTGCCAGCAGCTTGAAAGGGTCCTCTGGAAACACCATATATTTT

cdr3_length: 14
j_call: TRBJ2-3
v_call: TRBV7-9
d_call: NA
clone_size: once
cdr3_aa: CASSSGASRDTQYF
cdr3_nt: TGTGCCAGCAGCTCGGGTGCCTCCAGAGATACGCAGTATTTT

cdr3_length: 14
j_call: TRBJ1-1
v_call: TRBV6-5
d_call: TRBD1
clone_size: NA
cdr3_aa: CASTERRDRGSAFF
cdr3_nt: TGTGCCAGCACCGAGAGACGGGACAGGGGGTCGGCTTTCTTT

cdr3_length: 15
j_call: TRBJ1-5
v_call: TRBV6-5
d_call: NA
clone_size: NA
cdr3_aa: CASSYSSESNQPQHF
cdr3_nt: TGTGCCAGCAGTTACTCATCCGAGAGCAATCAGCCCCAGCATTTT

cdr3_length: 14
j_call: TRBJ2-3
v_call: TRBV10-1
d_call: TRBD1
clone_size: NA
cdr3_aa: CASSNRGTADTQYF
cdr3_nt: TGCGCCAGCAGTAACAGGGGTACGGCAGATACGCAGTATTTT

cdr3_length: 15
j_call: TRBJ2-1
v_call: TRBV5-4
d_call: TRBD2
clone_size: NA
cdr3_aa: CASSAGGTRVNEQFF
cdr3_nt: TGTGCCAGCAGCGCGGGGGGAACTAGGGTCAATGAGCAGTTCTTC

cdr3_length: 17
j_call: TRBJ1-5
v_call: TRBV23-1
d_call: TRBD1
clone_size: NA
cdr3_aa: CASSQSNRGFGYQPQHF
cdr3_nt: TGCGCCAGCAGTCAATCGAACAGGGGGTTCGGGTATCAGCCCCAGCATTTT

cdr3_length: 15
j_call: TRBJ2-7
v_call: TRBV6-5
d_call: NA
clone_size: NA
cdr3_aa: CASSSLLAAPYEQYF
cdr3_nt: TGTGCCAGCAGTTCCCTCTTGGCGGCTCCCTACGAGCAGTACTTC

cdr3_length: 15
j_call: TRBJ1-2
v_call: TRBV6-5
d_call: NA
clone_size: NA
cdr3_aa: CASTPARQDNYGYTF
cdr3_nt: TGTGCCTCCACCCCCGCGAGACAGGACAACTATGGCTACACCTTC

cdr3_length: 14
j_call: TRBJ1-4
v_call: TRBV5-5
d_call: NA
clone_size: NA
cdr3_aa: CASSLAEMNEKLFF
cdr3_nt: TGTGCCAGCAGCTTGGCCGAGATGAATGAAAAACTGTTTTTT

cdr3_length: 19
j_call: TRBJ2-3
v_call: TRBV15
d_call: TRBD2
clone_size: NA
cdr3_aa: CATSRGRLAGGLFTDTQYF
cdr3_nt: TGTGCCACCAGCAGAGGGAGACTAGCGGGAGGCCTCTTCACAGATACGCAGTATTTT

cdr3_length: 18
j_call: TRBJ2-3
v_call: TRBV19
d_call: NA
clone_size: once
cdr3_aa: CASRLRQTRGTSTDTQYF
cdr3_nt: TGTGCCAGTAGATTGAGGCAGACTCGCGGAACTAGCACAGATACGCAGTATTTT

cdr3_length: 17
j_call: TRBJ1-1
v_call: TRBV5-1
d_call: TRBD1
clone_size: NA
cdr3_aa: CASSGWTGGIGNTEAFF
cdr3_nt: TGCGCCAGCAGCGGGTGGACAGGGGGCATCGGGAACACTGAAGCTTTCTTT

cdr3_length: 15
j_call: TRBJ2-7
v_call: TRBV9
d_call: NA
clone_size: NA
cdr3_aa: CASTPGPADSYEQYF
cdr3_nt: TGTGCCAGCACCCCGGGCCCAGCGGACTCCTACGAGCAGTACTTC

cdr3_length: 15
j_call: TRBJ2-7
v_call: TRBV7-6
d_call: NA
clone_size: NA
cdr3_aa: CASSLLAAHLYEQYF
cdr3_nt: TGTGCCAGCAGCCTCTTAGCGGCCCACCTCTACGAGCAGTACTTC

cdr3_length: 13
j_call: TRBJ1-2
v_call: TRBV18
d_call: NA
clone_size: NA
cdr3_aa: CASSPGQNYGYTF
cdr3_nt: TGTGCCAGCTCACCCGGACAGAACTATGGCTACACCTTC

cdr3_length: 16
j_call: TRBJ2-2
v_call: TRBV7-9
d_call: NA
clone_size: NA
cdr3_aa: CASTRAKEPNTGELFF
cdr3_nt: TGTGCCAGCACAAGGGCCAAGGAACCGAACACCGGGGAGCTGTTTTTT

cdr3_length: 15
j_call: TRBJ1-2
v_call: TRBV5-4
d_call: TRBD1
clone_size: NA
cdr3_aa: CASSLATGGQRGYTF
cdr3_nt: TGTGCCAGCAGCTTGGCCACAGGGGGCCAGCGGGGCTACACCTTC

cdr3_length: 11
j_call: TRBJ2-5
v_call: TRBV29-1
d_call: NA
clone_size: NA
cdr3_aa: CSVRSIETQYF
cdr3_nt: TGCAGCGTTAGAAGTATCGAGACCCAGTACTTC

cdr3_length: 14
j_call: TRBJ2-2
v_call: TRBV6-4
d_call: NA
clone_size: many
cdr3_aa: CASRNLQNTGELFF
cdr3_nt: TGTGCCAGCAGGAATTTACAGAACACCGGGGAGCTGTTTTTT

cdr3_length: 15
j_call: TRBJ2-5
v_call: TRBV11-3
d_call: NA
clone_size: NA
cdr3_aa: CASSPRGRDPETQYF
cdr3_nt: TGTGCCAGCAGCCCCCGGGGCAGAGACCCAGAGACCCAGTACTTC

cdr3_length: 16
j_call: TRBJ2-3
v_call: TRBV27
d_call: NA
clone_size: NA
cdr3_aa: CASSSRSLTPTDTQYF
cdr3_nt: TGTGCCAGCAGTTCGAGGAGCCTTACTCCCACAGATACGCAGTATTTT

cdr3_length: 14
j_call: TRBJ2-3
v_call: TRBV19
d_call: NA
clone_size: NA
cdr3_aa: CASSIRGDTDTQYF
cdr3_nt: TGTGCCAGTAGTATTCGGGGCGACACAGATACGCAGTATTTT

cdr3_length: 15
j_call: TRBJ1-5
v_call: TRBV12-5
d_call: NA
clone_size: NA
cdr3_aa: CASGPGRVGNQPQHF
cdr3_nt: TGTGCTAGTGGCCCAGGGCGGGTGGGCAATCAGCCCCAGCATTTT

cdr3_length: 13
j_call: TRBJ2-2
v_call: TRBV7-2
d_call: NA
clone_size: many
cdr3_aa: CASSLMRFWELFF
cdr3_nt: TGTGCCAGCAGCTTAATGCGGTTTTGGGAGCTGTTTTTT

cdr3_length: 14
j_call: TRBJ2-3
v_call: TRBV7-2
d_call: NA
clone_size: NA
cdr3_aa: CASSFTSGTDTQYF
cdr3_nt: TGTGCCAGCAGCTTTACGAGCGGCACAGATACGCAGTATTTT

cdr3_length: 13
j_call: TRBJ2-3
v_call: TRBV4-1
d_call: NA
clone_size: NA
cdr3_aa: CASSLGTLDTQYF
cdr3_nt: TGCGCCAGCAGCCTCGGGACACTAGATACGCAGTATTTT

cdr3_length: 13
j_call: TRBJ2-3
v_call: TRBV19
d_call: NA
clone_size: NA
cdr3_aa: CASRSLSTDTQYF
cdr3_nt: TGTGCCAGTAGAAGTCTTAGCACAGATACGCAGTATTTT

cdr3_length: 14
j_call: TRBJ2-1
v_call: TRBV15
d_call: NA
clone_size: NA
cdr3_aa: CATSRGREQSEQFF
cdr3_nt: TGTGCCACCAGCAGAGGTCGGGAGCAAAGTGAGCAGTTCTTC

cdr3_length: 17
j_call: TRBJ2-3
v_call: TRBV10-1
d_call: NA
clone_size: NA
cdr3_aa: CASSERVRGARPFTQYF
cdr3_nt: TGCGCCAGCAGTGAGAGGGTTAGGGGGGCCCGACCCTTTACGCAGTATTTT

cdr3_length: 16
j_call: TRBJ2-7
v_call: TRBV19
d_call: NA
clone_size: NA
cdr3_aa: CASSVTTDYITYEQYF
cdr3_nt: TGTGCCAGTAGTGTTACGACCGACTATATTACCTACGAGCAGTACTTC

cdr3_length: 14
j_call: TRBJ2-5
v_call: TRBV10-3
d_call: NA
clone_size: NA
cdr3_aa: CAISESGGWETQYF
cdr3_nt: TGTGCCATCAGTGAGTCGGGGGGCTGGGAGACCCAGTACTTC

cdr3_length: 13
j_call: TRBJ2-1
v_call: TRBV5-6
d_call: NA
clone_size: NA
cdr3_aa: CASTLDSYNEQFF
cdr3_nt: TGTGCCAGCACTCTGGACAGTTACAATGAGCAGTTCTTC

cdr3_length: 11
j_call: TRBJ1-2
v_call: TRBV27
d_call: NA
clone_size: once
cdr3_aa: CASRYTGTYTF
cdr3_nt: TGTGCCAGCAGATATACAGGGACCTACACCTTC

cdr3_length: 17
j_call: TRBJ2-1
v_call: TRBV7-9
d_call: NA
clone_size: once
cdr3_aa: CASSHSGPFVSYNEQFF
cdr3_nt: TGTGCCAGCAGCCACTCCGGACCTTTCGTATCCTACAATGAGCAGTTCTTC